This is a list of T cell receptor beta chains from one sample in a study of blood T cell repertoires in COVID-19. Here immunoSEQ multiplex PCR was the method, and the copy in TCRdb shows in-frame clones only, minus some. The sample holds tens of thousands of clones, 75% to 85% seen once. Specimen: peripheral blood. These receptors were taken from a human donor with acute or convalescent COVID-19. The donor label of this sample is uncertain. Each CDR3 is given with its conserved first and last residue. A D gene is named only where the DNA matches it firmly. Not all rows give a size; the values are once, few, many and, for expanded clones, a class.

>TRBV2|.|TRBD1|TRBJ1-2
TGTGCCAGCAGTGCGGAGACAGGGGTCCATGGCTACACCTTC
CASSAETGVHGYTF
>TRBV30|.|TRBD2|TRBJ2-2
TGTGCCTGGACGGGACTAGCGGGGCCCACCGGGGAGCTGTTTTTT
CAWTGLAGPTGELFF
>TRBV2|.|.|TRBJ1-1
TGTGCCAGAACCAGGACTGTTAGCACTGAAGCTTTCTTT
CARTRTVSTEAFF
>TRBV18|.|.|TRBJ1-3
TGTGCCAGCTCGGACTCTTCTGGAAACACCATATATTTT
CASSDSSGNTIYF
>TRBV11-3|.|TRBD1|TRBJ1-1
TGTGCCAGCAGCGAACCCGGGACAGGGCGCACTGAAGCTTTCTTT
CASSEPGTGRTEAFF
>TRBV4-2|.|.|TRBJ2-5
TGTGCCAGCAGCCAAGATATTTCCTGGGGAGGAGGGGAGACCCAGTACTTC
CASSQDISWGGGETQYF
>TRBV4-2|.|.|TRBJ2-2
TGTGCCAGCAGCCAAGGGCAGGGTACTGGTTCCGGGGAGCTGTTTTTT
CASSQGQGTGSGELFF
>TRBV13|.|.|TRBJ2-5
TGTGCCAGCAGCCATCTAGCAGAGACCCAGTACTTC
CASSHLAETQYF
>TRBV27|.|TRBD1|TRBJ1-6
TGTGCCAGCAGTTTATCAGGGGGCCTTAATTCACCCCTCCACTTT
CASSLSGGLNSPLHF
>TRBV6-5|.|.|TRBJ2-7
TGTGCCAGCAGTTACTCGAAGGGGCGCGAGCAGTACTTC
CASSYSKGREQYF
>TRBV19|.|TRBD1|TRBJ1-2
TGTGCCAGTAGTCCCGGGGGGGGACAGGGGAGTTATGGCTACACCTTC
CASSPGGGQGSYGYTF
>TRBV28|.|.|TRBJ1-5
TGTGCCAGCAGTGTAGATCAGCCCCAGCATTTT
CASSVDQPQHF
>TRBV7-9|.|.|TRBJ1-1
TGTGCCAGCAGCGTGACAGTGAACACTGAAGCTTTCTTT
CASSVTVNTEAFF
>TRBV7-3|few|.|TRBJ1-6
TGTGCCAGCAGCCATGAGAGCTCCTATAATTCACCCCTCCACTTT
CASSHESSYNSPLHF
>TRBV18|.|.|TRBJ1-3
TGTGCCAGCTCCGACCAGGGGCTCTCTGGAAACACCATATATTTT
CASSDQGLSGNTIYF
>TRBV19|.|TRBD1|TRBJ1-6
TGTGCCAGTATTGGACAGGGTGGCTATAATTCACCCCTCCACTTT
CASIGQGGYNSPLHF